These 19 T cell receptor beta chains share one sample of origin, sequenced in a study of T-cell reconstitution after alpha-beta-depleted transplantation in children. A library of TCRbeta sequences, prepared with unique molecular identifiers, was generated. TCRdb itself ran the PCR reads through MiXCR, one entry per CDR3 protein. The sample lists 150,000 to 200,000 distinct CDR3 sequences; roughly 15% were seen once. This sample comprised PBMCs from the stem cell graft donor, obtained from the stem cell graft. The receptor set was obtained from a human donor who donated a stem cell graft to a child with acute lymphoblastic leukemia.

This clonotype showed up many times. The CDR3 sequence: CASTKQGLNLNEQFF. As DNA, the CDR3 is TGTGCCAGCACGAAGCAGGGGCTCAATCTGAATGAGCAGTTCTTC. The genes are TRBV2 and TRBJ2-1; tentatively, D is TRBD1 (6 bases). CDR1 is SNHLY, CDR2 FYNNEI, per germline. V dropped 7 bases and J dropped 7 bases, with 20 bases sitting between them. The length of the CDR3 is 15 residues.

This clonotype was found once. The chain carries TRBV20-1 and TRBJ2-1; D not certain. V was clipped by 7 bases and J by 0 bases, with 25 bases between them. Germline assignment: CDR1 DFQATT and CDR2 SNEGSKA (reference sequence). CDR3 length: 18 residues. CDR3 loop: CSGTSGYPVESSYNEQFF. The CDR3 region has the DNA TGCAGTGGAACTTCGGGCTACCCGGTGGAGAGCTCCTACAATGAGCAGTTCTTC.

In its sample, this clonotype was seen many times. V usage is TRBV12-3 or TRBV12-4 and J usage is TRBJ2-1, with D perhaps TRBD2 (6 bases). Trimming removed 5 bases from V and 9 bases from J, with 14 bases in between. CDR3 length: 13 amino acids. CDR3 loop: CASSKSRDSEQFF. In nucleotides, the CDR3 is TGTGCCAGCAGTAAAAGCCGGGACTCTGAGCAGTTCTTC.

This clonotype was recorded at least ten times. This sequence joins TRBV20-1 and TRBJ2-5; the D gene is possibly TRBD2 (6 bases). In germline, CDR1 is DFQATT, CDR2 SNEGSKA (reference sequence). V gave up 1 base and J gave up 2 bases, with 11 bases separating them. The length of the CDR3 is 14 residues. CDR3 region: CSARVPGEQETQYF. The CDR3 region has the DNA TGCAGTGCTAGAGTTCCGGGGGAACAAGAGACCCAGTACTTC.

This clonotype has at least ten counts. Here the CDR3 reads CASRLLGPLAEAFF. In nucleotides, the CDR3 is TGTGCCAGCAGACTCCTCGGGCCACTGGCTGAAGCTTTCTTT. The rearrangement links TRBV27 to TRBJ1-1; D not resolved. V was clipped by 6 bases and J by 6 bases, with 17 bases between them. The germline gives CDR1 MNHEY, CDR2 SMNVEV (reference sequence). The CDR3 extends over 14 amino acids.

The sample holds many counts of this clonotype. This chain connects TRBV29-1 to TRBJ1-1; 9 bases line up with TRBD1. Germline lookup yields CDR1 SQVTM and CDR2 ANQGSEA. The CDR3 contains 12 residues. With V trimmed by 4 bases and J by 12 bases, 9 bases remained unmatched. CDR3 in amino acids: CSVVPGQGLTFF. The CDR3, as DNA: TGCAGCGTTGTACCGGGACAGGGATTGACTTTCTTT. The full variable domain, with the rest looked up from reference TRBV29-1 and TRBJ1-1, is SAVISQKPSRDICQRGTSLTIQCQVDSQVTMMFWYRQQPGQSLTLIATANQGSEATYESGFVIDKFPISRPNLTFSTLTVSNMSPEDSSIYLCSVVPGQGLTFFGQGTRLTVV.

The chain couples TRBV5-1 to TRBJ2-1, with a possible D match to TRBD2 (5 bases). Deletions cut 5 bases from V and 5 bases from J, with 5 bases between. The CDR3 loop spans 11 amino acids. The germline V gene encodes CDR1 SGHRS and CDR2 YFSETQ. The CDR3: CASRRDNEQFF. In DNA, the CDR3 is TGCGCCAGCAGGCGGGACAATGAGCAGTTCTTC.

This clonotype turned up a few times. V usage is TRBV6-5 and J usage is TRBJ1-2; 9 nucleotides match TRBD1. This CDR3 contains 14 residues. The V gene's germline CDR1 is MNHEY and CDR2 SVGAGI. V shed 1 base, J shed 8 bases, and the junction held 5 bases outside the gene matches. CDR3 coding DNA: TGTGCCAGCAGTTACTTACAGGGGGCGGGCGGCTACACCTTC. Protein sequence: CASSYLQGAGGYTF.

This chain joins TRBV11-2 and TRBJ2-7; TRBD2 matches 9 bases. The CDR3 runs 15 residues. The junction had 12 bases not matched to a gene; V was cut back by 5 bases and J by 7 bases. CDR1 SGHAT and CDR2 FQNNGV come from the germline V gene. The chain's CDR3 is CASSHPGLAGWEQYF. The DNA of the CDR3 is TGTGCCAGCAGCCACCCGGGGCTAGCGGGATGGGAGCAGTACTTC.

This clonotype has at least ten counts. The V gene is TRBV12-3 or TRBV12-4, the J gene TRBJ1-5; possible D gene TRBD1, 6 bases. V was cut by 6 bases and J by 2 bases, with 8 bases left in between. The CDR3 is 13 residues long. The CDR3 here is CASSRTGNQPQHF. CDR3 DNA sequence: TGTGCCAGCAGCCGGACAGGCAATCAGCCCCAGCATTTT.

J is TRBJ2-1 and V is TRBV12-3 or TRBV12-4, with 9 bases fitting TRBD2. The junction had 20 bases not matched to a gene; V was cut back by 10 bases and J by 4 bases. The CDR3 is 18 amino acids. The CDR3 region is CAITPKSGREGGYNEQFF. CDR3 DNA: TGTGCCATCACCCCAAAGTCGGGGCGGGAGGGTGGTTACAATGAGCAGTTCTTC.

The sample holds many counts of this clonotype. The chain links TRBV7-2 to TRBJ2-1, with 7 bases fitting TRBD2. Looked up from germline, CDR1 is SGHTA and CDR2 is FQGNSA. The J segment lost 2 bases and the V segment lost 7 bases, leaving 14 bases of the junction unmatched. The length of the CDR3 is 17 residues. The CDR3 bases are TGTGCCAGCAACAACCTAGCGGAGACAAATCCCTACAATGAGCAGTTCTTC. This gives the protein CASNNLAETNPYNEQFF.

At least ten counts were recorded for this clonotype. The chain joins TRBV12-3 or TRBV12-4 to TRBJ1-4; TRBD1 might be the D (6 bases). Deletions cut 6 bases from V and 8 bases from J, with 16 bases between. This CDR3 contains 14 residues. CDR3 coding DNA: TGTGCCAGCAGCCAGGGGCAGCTAGGCGAAAAACTGTTTTTT. It is translated as CASSQGQLGEKLFF.

This clonotype occurred many times. The chain uses TRBV25-1 and TRBJ2-3; TRBD1 or TRBD2 may be the D gene (5 bases each). The CDR3 spans 13 residues. Germline CDR1 is MGHDK and CDR2 is SYGVNS. Trimming left V 6 bases short and J 2 bases short, with 9 bases between. CDR3 residues: CASSGTITDTQYF. The CDR3, as DNA: TGTGCCAGCAGCGGGACCATCACAGATACGCAGTATTTT.

This clonotype was counted many times. The genes are TRBV9 and TRBJ2-1, with D possibly matching TRBD2 (5 bases). The germline V and J ends were trimmed by 3 bases and 4 bases, with 20 bases remaining between them. The CDR3 extends over 17 amino acids. Per germline, CDR1 SGDLS and CDR2 YYNGEE. The CDR3 is CASSAPLRRGRYNEQFF. The CDR3 DNA sequence: TGTGCCAGCAGCGCACCTTTGAGACGCGGGCGGTACAATGAGCAGTTCTTC.

This clonotype was observed many times. J is TRBJ2-1 and V is TRBV20-1, with D perhaps given as TRBD1 or TRBD2 (6 bases each). The germline V and J ends were trimmed by 6 bases and 4 bases, with 16 bases remaining between them. Germline values: CDR1 DFQATT, CDR2 SNEGSKA (reference sequence). The CDR3 runs 14 residues. CDR3 residues: CSARGLRGYNEQFF. In nucleotides, the CDR3 is TGCAGTGCCAGGGGACTGAGGGGTTACAATGAGCAGTTCTTC.

The rearrangement uses TRBV5-1 and TRBJ2-3, with TRBD2 matching over 8 bases. CDR3 length equals 15 residues. The germline gives CDR1 SGHRS, CDR2 YFSETQ. Germline trimming cut 0 bases from V and 6 bases from J; bases unmatched to any gene: 6. The CDR3 DNA sequence: TGCGCCAGCAGCTTGGAACTAGCGGCAACCGATACGCAGTATTTT. The encoded protein is CASSLELAATDTQYF.

This clonotype was recorded at least ten times. This chain connects TRBV27 to TRBJ2-3; TRBD1 matches 7 bases. Germline V lookup: CDR1 MNHEY, CDR2 SMNVEV (reference sequence). V lost 5 bases and J lost 1; bases outside the gene matches: 15. The CDR3 totals 18 residues. The CDR3 bases are TGTGCCAGCAGTCCTACCGGGACAGTTCCTATCCGCACAGATACGCAGTATTTT. This sequence encodes CASSPTGTVPIRTDTQYF.

To note about this clonotype: A single base separates this from a much larger clone, so it may be a read error. The chain is built from TRBV5-1 and TRBJ2-3; D is ambiguous. Per germline, CDR1 SGHRS and CDR2 YFSETQ. This CDR3 contains 15 residues. The V gene lost 4 bases and the J gene lost 2 bases, with 14 bases spanning the gap. As DNA, the CDR3 is TGCGCCAGCAGCAAGACGGTAGGGTACACAGATACGCAGTATTTT. Translated, it gives CASSKTVGYTDTQYF.